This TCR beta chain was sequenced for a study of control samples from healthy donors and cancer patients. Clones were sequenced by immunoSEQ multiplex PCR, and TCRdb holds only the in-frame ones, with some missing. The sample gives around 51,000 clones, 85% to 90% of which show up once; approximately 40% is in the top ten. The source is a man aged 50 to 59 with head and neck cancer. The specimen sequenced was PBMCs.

The CDR3 nucleotides are TGTGCCAGCAGCTTACCCAGACAGGGAACCTACGAGCAGTACTTC. Protein: CASSLPRQGTYEQYF. The chain combines TRBV7-2 with TRBJ2-7; 7 bases map to TRBD1. Germline-derived CDR1 and CDR2 are SGHTA and FQGNSA. The CDR3 runs to 15 residues. Losses at the gene ends were 2 bases for V and 2 bases for J; bases not matched to a gene: 6.